The clone carrying this T cell receptor beta chain showed up just a few times. What it binds is unknown. V was clipped by 5 bases and J by 5 bases, with 15 bases between them. The germline V gene has CDR1 SGHTA and CDR2 FQGTGA. The CDR3 sequence is 14 residues long. This sample is drawn from a study of post-analysis software for immune sequencing data. cDNA libraries for TCR beta contained unique molecular identifiers. Each CDR3 protein gets one entry after TCRdb re-called the PCR reads with MiXCR. Among 750,000 to 950,000 distinct CDR3 sequences listed, about 50% were seen once. Study-wide results and limits: The five TRBV segments detected at higher frequency in patients than in controls included TRBV5-6, TRBV5-1 and TRBV20-1.

The chain has TRBV7-3 and TRBJ1-2, with TRBD1 as a possible D gene (5 bases). Material for sequencing was blood. This TCR came from a girl between 10 and 17 years old with multiple sclerosis. The DNA of the CDR3 is TGTGCCAGCAGCCCCGGGAGGGGTCCTTATGGCTACACCTTC. This sequence encodes CASSPGRGPYGYTF.